This T cell receptor (beta chain) stems from a study of blood T cell repertoires in COVID-19. Clones were read by immunoSEQ multiplex PCR, and TCRdb kept only the in-frame ones, dropping some. The data show about 120,000 clones, approximately 89% seen once. Sequencing was performed on peripheral blood. This receptor was taken from a man aged 50-60 years with acute or convalescent COVID-19.

This chain's CDR3 is CASSYPQWDRLSGNTIYF. Here the CDR3 DNA reads TGTGCCAGCAGTTATCCTCAATGGGACAGACTCTCTGGAAACACCATATATTTT. The chain employs TRBV6-2 or TRBV6-3 and TRBJ1-3; 7 nucleotides match TRBD1. Germline lookup yields CDR1 MNHEY and CDR2 SVGEGT. The CDR3 totals 18 residues. Trimming removed 3 bases from V and 0 bases from J; junction bases left unmatched: 11.